This T cell receptor (beta chain) was observed in a study of blood T cell repertoires in COVID-19. Study information: Researchers got acute and convalescent COVID-19 samples from the United States, Italy and Spain. PBMCs, B-cell-depleted T cells, or T cells were the source of the cDNA or gDNA that made up the material.

The authors' processing: By means of reference gene primer amplification, nucleated cell counts were estimated. TCRdb keeps only in-frame clones here, not all; method: immunoSEQ multiplex PCR. V, J and clone size derive from that table, while D and trimming were established from the DNA sequence. Of roughly 75,000 clones in the sample, 75% to 95% were seen once. Germline values: CDR1 SGHRS, CDR2 YFSETQ. V lost 3 bases, J lost 5 bases, and 5 bases lay in between. This CDR3 has 12 amino acids. The source of this sequence is a human donor in a cohort sampled during active COVID-19. Sequencing used peripheral blood. The chain employs TRBV5-1 and TRBJ2-2; maybe TRBD2 (5 bases). In nucleotides, the CDR3 is TGCGCCAGCAGCTCGGGGACCGGGGAGCTGTTTTTT. Residues: CASSSGTGELFF.